The 19 T cell receptor beta chains below all came from one sample that was sequenced in a study of T cells in Graves' hyperthyroidism and ophthalmopathy. TCR beta CDR3 sequences were amplified from RNA transcripts. The TCR CDR3 was amplified in a first-round RT-PCR using the HTBI primer set. TCRdb passed the multiplex PCR reads through MiXCR, listing each CDR3 protein once. This sample has 540,000 or so distinct CDR3 sequences, with around 45% found just once. The sample was peripheral blood or thyroid tissue (not recorded which). The receptor set was obtained from an adult woman with Graves' disease, either hyperthyroidism or ophthalmopathy (not recorded which).

The chain employs TRBV19 and TRBJ2-6; no reliable D call. CDR3 size: 11 residues. CDR1 and CDR2 from the germline V gene are LNHDA and SQIVND (reference sequence). With 10 bases removed from V and 5 bases from J, the gap between germline ends came to 6 bases. CDR3 DNA: TGTGCCACTCGATGGGCCAACGTCCTGACTTTC. Protein: CATRWANVLTF.

This clonotype has ten or more counts. V gene TRBV29-1 combines with J gene TRBJ1-3, with D possibly TRBD1 on 6 matching bases. Germline loops: CDR1 SQVTM, CDR2 ANQGSEA. The V gene lost 7 bases and the J gene lost 4 bases, with 23 bases spanning the gap. CDR3 length: 16 residues. CDR3 coding DNA: TGCAGCGCCAGAGGGGGGGCACGGAGTTCGGGAAACACCATATATTTT. This encodes CSARGGARSSGNTIYF. Drawing the rest from reference TRBV29-1 and TRBJ1-3, the complete variable domain is SAVISQKPSRDICQRGTSLTIQCQVDSQVTMMFWYRQQPGQSLTLIATANQGSEATYESGFVIDKFPISRPNLTFSTLTVSNMSPEDSSIYLCSARGGARSSGNTIYFGEGSWLTVV.

This clonotype was found many times. J is TRBJ1-2 and V is TRBV11-2, with 8 bases lining up with TRBD1. The CDR3 consists of 14 residues. Germline V gene sequence: CDR1 SGHAT, CDR2 FQNNGV. V gave up 6 bases and J gave up 4 bases; unmatched junction bases: 7. The CDR3 sequence: CASSPGGFGYGYTF. In DNA form, the CDR3 reads TGTGCCAGCAGTCCAGGGGGCTTTGGCTATGGCTACACCTTC. The full variable domain, in which reference TRBV11-2 and TRBJ1-2 provide the parts outside the CDR3, is EAGVAQSPRYKIIEKRQSVAFWCNPISGHATLYWYQQILGQGPKLLIQFQNNGVVDDSQLPKDRFSAERLKGVDSTLKIQPAKLEDSAVYLCASSPGGFGYGYTFGSGTRLTVV.

This clonotype was counted at least ten times. This chain joins TRBV14 and TRBJ1-6, with a tentative D call TRBD1 (6 bases). The CDR3 contains 12 residues. The germline CDR1 and CDR2 sequences are SGHDN and FVKESK. Trimming took off 3 bases at V and 11 bases at J, with 8 bases between the two ends. The CDR3 sequence is CASSHRTAPLHF. CDR3 nucleotide sequence: TGTGCCAGCAGCCACCGGACAGCACCCCTCCACTTT.

The genes are TRBV7-9 and TRBJ2-3, with 10 bases matching TRBD2. In germline, CDR1 is SEHNR, CDR2 FQNEAQ (reference sequence). The CDR3 covers 15 residues. With 6 bases clipped from V and 7 bases from J, the junction kept 10 bases outside the gene matches. The chain's CDR3 is CASRLWSGRANTQYF. The CDR3 bases are TGTGCCAGCAGGCTCTGGAGCGGGAGGGCGAATACGCAGTATTTT.

J is TRBJ2-5 and V is TRBV11-2; 8 bases match TRBD2. The ends lost 6 bases at V and 7 bases at J; junction bases unmatched: 19. The CDR3 is made up of 17 amino acids. Germline lookup yields CDR1 SGHAT and CDR2 FQNNGV. CDR3 coding DNA: TGTGCCAGCAGGAGCAAACTAGCGGTCCAAGGAGGCTGGACCCAGTACTTC. As protein: CASRSKLAVQGGWTQYF.

CDR3 nucleotides: TGCGCCAGCAGCTTGGATACTAGCGGGTGGGAAGCGACCCAGTACTTC. Translation gives CASSLDTSGWEATQYF. This chain uses TRBV5-1 with TRBJ2-5; TRBD2 matches at 9 bases. The germline gives CDR1 SGHRS, CDR2 YFSETQ. The CDR3 covers 16 residues. V lost 0 bases and J lost 7; bases outside the gene matches: 10. Full variable domain (rest looked up from reference TRBV5-1 and TRBJ2-5): KAGVTQTPRYLIKTRGQQVTLSCSPISGHRSVSWYQQTPGQGLQFLFEYFSETQRNKGNFPGRFSGRQFSNSRSEMNVSTLELGDSALYLCASSLDTSGWEATQYFGPGTRLLVL.

This clonotype was observed a single time. The rearrangement links TRBV2 to TRBJ2-4, with D perhaps TRBD2 (6 bases). Trimming removed 6 bases at V and 2 bases at J, with 20 bases between. Germline CDR1 and CDR2: SNHLY and FYNNEI. The CDR3 consists of 17 residues. The CDR3 DNA sequence: TGTGCCAGCAGACCGGGACTTCCAGAGGGCACCAAAAACATTCAGTACTTC. Amino acid sequence: CASRPGLPEGTKNIQYF.

Many counts were recorded for this clonotype. V is TRBV11-2 and J is TRBJ2-7; a possible D gene is TRBD1 (5 bases). The V gene's germline CDR1 is SGHAT and CDR2 FQNNGV. V lost 4 bases and J 3 bases, leaving 10 bases between the germline ends. The CDR3 contains 13 residues. The CDR3 DNA sequence: TGTGCCAGCAGCTCCCTGACAGTCTACGAGCAGTACTTC. Translating it yields CASSSLTVYEQYF.

The gene calls are TRBV20-1 and TRBJ1-5; possible D gene TRBD1, 5 bases. Germline-derived CDR1 and CDR2 are DFQATT and SNEGSKA (reference sequence). With 6 bases removed from V and 5 bases from J, the gap between germline ends came to 11 bases. The CDR3 is made up of 12 amino acids. The CDR3 protein is CSAGTVHQPQHF. In DNA, the CDR3 is TGCAGTGCCGGGACGGTGCATCAGCCCCAGCATTTT.

In regard to this clonotype: One end of the junction does not line up with germline, which may come from a read error. The rearrangement joins TRBV7-9 to TRBJ2-7; TRBD1 or TRBD2 may be the D gene (6 bases each). Germline loops: CDR1 SEHNR, CDR2 FQNEAQ (reference sequence). CDR3 size: 15 residues. For the CDR3, the DNA is TGTGCCAGCAGCTTAGGCACAGGGAGGACCGGGGAGCTGTACTTC. This sequence encodes CASSLGTGRTGELYF.

To note about this clonotype: Because it lacks the conserved phenylalanine or tryptophan at the end, this CDR3 is likely a read error. The DNA is left out, because the CDR3 cannot be placed on it with certainty; the CDR3 is given as TCRdb lists it. This sequence joins TRBV10-3 and TRBJ2-6. The CDR3 is made up of 8 amino acids, end residues included. Germline CDR1 ENHRY, CDR2 SYGVKD. The CDR3 region is CAIADSNT.

The gene calls are TRBV24-1 and TRBJ2-2; 10 bases align to TRBD2. The germline gives CDR1 KGHDR, CDR2 SFDVKD. The CDR3 covers 15 residues. V lost 3 bases, J lost 3 bases, and 0 bases stayed unmatched. The CDR3 reads CATSDLAGDTGELFF. The CDR3 region has the DNA TGTGCCACCAGTGATCTAGCGGGGGACACCGGGGAGCTGTTTTTT.

The chain has TRBV9 and TRBJ2-7, with 11 bases aligning to TRBD2. Trimming cost V 3 bases and J 3 bases; bases outside gene matches: 8. Germline loops: CDR1 SGDLS, CDR2 YYNGEE. CDR3 length: 16 residues. The CDR3 here is CASSASGGTSLYEQYF. The CDR3 region has the DNA TGTGCCAGCAGCGCTAGCGGGGGGACTAGCCTCTACGAGCAGTACTTC. Supplemented by reference TRBV9 and TRBJ2-7, the full variable domain reads DSGVTQTPKHLITATGQRVTLRCSPRSGDLSVYWYQQSLDQGLQFLIQYYNGEERAKGNILERFSAQQFPDLHSELNLSSLELGDSALYFCASSASGGTSLYEQYFGPGTRLTVT.

The chain joins TRBV20-1 to TRBJ2-3; 8 nucleotides agree with TRBD2. Germline CDR1 reads DFQATT; CDR2 reads SNEGSKA (reference sequence). V was clipped by 6 bases and J by 5 bases; unmatched bases: 16. This CDR3 has 16 residues. The CDR3 is CSARGLSSGRIDTQYF. CDR3 coding DNA: TGCAGTGCCCGAGGATTGTCTAGCGGGCGAATAGATACGCAGTATTTT.

This clonotype was recorded many times. V is TRBV7-2 and J is TRBJ2-2; no firm D call. The V and J ends lost 5 bases and 5 bases respectively, with 9 bases between them. This CDR3 contains 13 residues. Germline CDR1 and CDR2: SGHTA and FQGNSA. The CDR3, as DNA: TGTGCCAGCAGCCAAGACTCGACCGGGGAGCTGTTTTTT. Translation gives CASSQDSTGELFF.

The chain carries TRBV5-1 and TRBJ1-6; maybe TRBD1 (6 bases). Germline V gene lookup returns CDR1 SGHRS and CDR2 YFSETQ. V lost 3 bases to trimming and J lost 8 bases, with 15 bases between them. The CDR3 contains 15 residues. The CDR3, as DNA: TGCGCCAGCAGCTCCTATGGGGGGGGCGATTCACCCCTCCACTTT. Its protein is CASSSYGGGDSPLHF.

This clonotype was found many times. This chain uses TRBV5-1 with TRBJ2-2; the match to TRBD2 covers 7 bases. After removal of 0 bases from V and 2 bases from J, the junction contained 7 bases not matched to a gene. CDR3 length equals 17 residues. Germline V lookup: CDR1 SGHRS, CDR2 YFSETQ. For the CDR3, the DNA is TGCGCCAGCAGCTTGGTGGGGGAGGGCGCAAACACCGGGGAGCTGTTTTTT. Translation: CASSLVGEGANTGELFF.

The chain joins TRBV20-1 to TRBJ2-6; D unclear. V dropped 3 bases and J dropped 3 bases, with 6 bases sitting between them. Germline V gene sequence: CDR1 DFQATT, CDR2 SNEGSKA (reference sequence). This CDR3 comprises 13 residues. The CDR3 nucleotides are TGCAGTGCTAGGCCAGTTGGGGCCAACGTCCTGACTTTC. Amino acids: CSARPVGANVLTF.